The 19 T cell receptor beta chains presented below share a single source sample, sequenced in a study of blood T cell repertoires in COVID-19. The protocol was immunoSEQ multiplex PCR, while the TCRdb copy is restricted to in-frame clones and leaves out a portion. The table has 40,000 to 55,000 clones, approximately 77% seen once. Specimen: peripheral blood. The receptors come from a woman aged 70 to 79 with acute or convalescent COVID-19.

The V call is TRBV12-3 or TRBV12-4, the J call TRBJ1-1; no definite D call. The CDR3 extends over 10 amino acids. Trimming took off 8 bases at V and 4 bases at J, with 5 bases between the two ends. CDR3: CASAATEAFF. In DNA, the CDR3 is TGTGCCAGCGCGGCCACTGAAGCTTTCTTT.

This chain links TRBV12-3 or TRBV12-4 with TRBJ2-3; D not resolved. Trimming removed 6 bases from V and 0 bases from J, with 7 bases in between. This CDR3 has 13 amino acids. The CDR3 loop is CASRKQSTDTQYF. CDR3 bases: TGTGCCAGCAGAAAACAGAGCACAGATACGCAGTATTTT.

This chain joins TRBV10-3 and TRBJ2-7; 13 positions agree with TRBD2. Trimming cost V 6 bases and J 3 bases; bases outside gene matches: 17. The germline V gene has CDR1 ENHRY and CDR2 SYGVKD. This CDR3 is 19 amino acids long. The CDR3 here is CAISHRGTGTSGISYEQYF. The CDR3 region has the DNA TGTGCCATCAGCCATCGGGGCACTGGGACTAGCGGGATTAGCTACGAGCAGTACTTC.

The V call is TRBV7-2, the J call TRBJ2-7; 9 nucleotides agree with TRBD1. Germline assignment: CDR1 SGHTA and CDR2 FQGNSA. Trimming at V came to 7 bases and at J to 1 base, leaving 8 bases not matched to a gene. The CDR3 is 15 amino acids. CDR3 bases: TGTGCCAGCACCCTCGGACAGGGGTATTCCTACGAGCAGTACTTC. As protein: CASTLGQGYSYEQYF.

This chain uses TRBV7-8 with TRBJ2-1; 11 bases align to TRBD2. J was trimmed by 4 bases and V by 5 bases; bases with no gene match: 13. The CDR3 length is 18 residues. Per germline, CDR1 SGHVS and CDR2 FQNEAQ. The CDR3 DNA reads as TGTGCCAGCAGCCCCCTCGTTGGGACTAGCGGTAAATACAATGAGCAGTTCTTC. This translates into CASSPLVGTSGKYNEQFF.

The chain has TRBV7-3 and TRBJ2-3; 7 nucleotides align to TRBD2. The junction had 3 bases not matched to a gene; V was cut back by 2 bases and J by 4 bases. Germline V gene data show CDR1 as SGHTA and CDR2 as FQGTGA. The length of the CDR3 is 14 residues. CDR3 in DNA: TGTGCCAGCAGCTTAGCGGGAGAACCAGATACGCAGTATTTT. Translating it yields CASSLAGEPDTQYF.

V gene TRBV30 combines with J gene TRBJ1-5, with D perhaps matching TRBD1 (6 bases). This CDR3 comprises 17 residues. Germline V gene lookup returns CDR1 GTSNPN and CDR2 SVGIG (reference sequence). Trimming left V 0 bases short and J 5 bases short, with 20 bases between. This chain's CDR3 is CAWSVLSVQGPHQPQHF. The DNA for the CDR3 is TGTGCCTGGAGTGTACTCAGCGTGCAGGGGCCCCATCAGCCCCAGCATTTT.

This clone was observed a handful of times. The chain couples TRBV27 to TRBJ1-4; no firm D call. The germline V gene encodes CDR1 MNHEY and CDR2 SMNVEV (reference sequence). This CDR3 has 16 amino acids. The ends were cut back, 6 bases at V and 0 bases at J, with 14 bases in the middle. The CDR3 DNA reads TGTGCCAGCAGATACCGACACTCCGCAACTAATGAAAAACTGTTTTTT. It codes for CASRYRHSATNEKLFF.

The chain has TRBV7-6 and TRBJ2-3; 9 nucleotides line up with TRBD1. V lost 0 bases and J lost 4; bases outside the gene matches: 2. The germline gives CDR1 SGHVS, CDR2 FNYEAQ. The CDR3 extends over 15 amino acids. In DNA, the CDR3 is TGTGCCAGCAGCTTAGCTCGGACAGGGGCAGATACGCAGTATTTT. As protein: CASSLARTGADTQYF. The full variable domain, rest sourced from reference TRBV7-6 and TRBJ2-3, is GAGVSQSPRYKVTKRGQDVALRCDPISGHVSLYWYRQALGQGPEFLTYFNYEAQQDKSGLPNDRFSAERPEGSISTLTIQRTEQRDSAMYRCASSLARTGADTQYFGPGTRLTVL.

The chain joins TRBV28 to TRBJ1-3; 11 bases are shared with TRBD1. This CDR3 is 17 amino acids long. The junction had 10 bases not matched to a gene; V was cut back by 5 bases and J by 4 bases. The germline gives CDR1 MDHEN, CDR2 SYDVKM. Here the CDR3 reads CASSTGQGVARGNTIYF. The CDR3 nucleotides read TGTGCCAGCAGTACGGGACAGGGGGTCGCCAGGGGAAACACCATATATTTT.

The chain is built from TRBV9 and TRBJ1-1, with a weak D call TRBD1 (6 bases). Trimming removed 4 bases at V and 1 base at J, with 8 bases between. The CDR3 is 13 amino acids. Germline loops: CDR1 SGDLS, CDR2 YYNGEE. The CDR3 region is CASSKTGNTEAFF. The CDR3 DNA reads as TGTGCCAGCAGCAAGACAGGGAACACTGAAGCTTTCTTT.

This clone was counted between two and nine times. The chain combines TRBV19 with TRBJ1-3; maybe TRBD1 (6 bases). Trimming removed 3 bases from V and 10 bases from J, with 16 bases in between. CDR3 length: 14 amino acids. Per the germline V gene, CDR1 is LNHDA and CDR2 is SQIVND (reference sequence). The DNA of the CDR3 is TGTGCCAGTAGTATTGTGACAGACAGGAATACCATATATTTT. As protein: CASSIVTDRNTIYF. The full variable domain, rest sourced from reference TRBV19 and TRBJ1-3, is DGGITQSPKYLFRKEGQNVTLSCEQNLNHDAMYWYRQDPGQGLRLIYYSQIVNDFQKGDIAEGYSVSREKKESFPLTVTSAQKNPTAFYLCASSIVTDRNTIYFGEGSWLTVV.

The CDR3 sequence is CSVERGNTIYF. DNA for the CDR3: TGCAGCGTTGAGAGGGGGAACACCATATATTTT. The chain is built from TRBV29-1 and TRBJ1-3; maybe TRBD1 (6 bases). The CDR3 contains 11 residues. Trimming removed 3 bases from V and 7 bases from J, with 7 bases in between. CDR1 SQVTM and CDR2 ANQGSEA come from the germline V gene.

The rearrangement links TRBV7-3 to TRBJ2-7, with 7 bases fitting TRBD2. Trimming took 5 bases from V and 2 from J; bases not matched to a gene: 15. From germline, CDR1 is SGHTA and CDR2 FQGTGA. CDR3 length: 17 residues. The CDR3 DNA sequence: TGTGCCAGCAGCCGGACGGAGGGGAGGGCCATCGCCTACGAGCAGTACTTC. Its protein product is CASSRTEGRAIAYEQYF.

V is TRBV4-1 and J is TRBJ1-6; 7 nucleotides agree with TRBD1. The germline gives CDR1 MGHRA, CDR2 YSYEKL. Trimming cost V 11 bases and J 2 bases; bases outside gene matches: 24. The CDR3 has 20 residues. The CDR3 spells CARQRGRTRLSWTYNSPLHF. CDR3 DNA: TGCGCCCGCCAGAGGGGGCGGACCAGGTTAAGTTGGACCTATAATTCACCCCTCCACTTT.

This clone appeared a few times. The chain uses TRBV5-6 and TRBJ2-7, with a possible D match to TRBD2 (5 bases). Germline V gives CDR1 SGHDT, CDR2 YYEEEE. CDR3 length equals 14 residues. The V end lost 4 bases, the J end lost 2 bases, and 13 bases lay between the germline ends. Written as DNA, the CDR3 is TGTGCCAGCAGCCCTGACGGGGTTACCTACGAGCAGTACTTC. Residues: CASSPDGVTYEQYF.

This clone was seen only once. This chain connects TRBV24-1 to TRBJ2-1, with 8 bases matching TRBD1. Per germline, CDR1 KGHDR and CDR2 SFDVKD. The trim removed 5 bases at V and 7 bases at J, leaving 9 bases unmatched. The CDR3 extends over 15 amino acids. DNA of the CDR3: TGTGCCACCAGTGGGGTGGACAGGGCCGAGAATGAGCAGTTCTTC. This codes for CATSGVDRAENEQFF.

The rearrangement links TRBV4-2 to TRBJ2-3, with 7 bases lining up with TRBD1. Per germline, CDR1 LGHNA and CDR2 YNFKEQ. The CDR3 runs 17 residues. Trimming took 5 bases from V and 4 from J; bases not matched to a gene: 15. The DNA of the CDR3 is TGTGCCAGCAGCGTTCTGGGGGACAGTTTATCCGCAGATACGCAGTATTTT. Amino acids: CASSVLGDSLSADTQYF.

The CDR3 loop reads CASSGARGTTNSPLHF. Here the CDR3 DNA reads TGTGCCAGCAGCGGAGCTAGAGGGACAACGAATTCACCCCTCCACTTT. The chain is built from TRBV9 and TRBJ1-6; TRBD1 is a possible D gene (6 bases). Germline loops: CDR1 SGDLS, CDR2 YYNGEE. Trimming took 3 bases from V and 7 from J, leaving 17 bases between them. There are 16 residues in the CDR3.